These 14 T cell receptor beta chains were sequenced from one sample in a study of cytomegalovirus exposure and HLA in healthy donors. With 60 Vbeta and 13 Jbeta primers, the PCR was carried out. Data came from immunoSEQ multiplex PCR; TCRdb stores just in-frame clones and leaves some out. The sample lists about 260,000 clones, roughly 81% occurring once. Sequenced: PBMCs. These receptors all come from a middle-aged woman in good health and CMV-seropositive.

J is TRBJ1-1 and V is TRBV11-2; D gene unclear. Per the germline V gene, CDR1 is SGHAT and CDR2 is FQNNGV. The CDR3 sequence is 11 residues long. V was trimmed by 4 bases and J by 7 bases, leaving 7 bases between them. The CDR3: CASSSPGEAFF. Here the CDR3 DNA reads TGTGCCAGCAGCTCCCCCGGTGAAGCTTTCTTT.

The CDR3 sequence: CASAEDRGNQPQHF. CDR3 sequence (DNA): TGTGCCAGCGCGGAGGACAGGGGCAATCAGCCCCAGCATTTT. The chain is built from TRBV28 and TRBJ1-5; TRBD1 aligns across 8 bases. The CDR3 contains 14 residues. The V gene's germline CDR1 is MDHEN and CDR2 SYDVKM. Trimming removed 8 bases from V and 2 bases from J; junction bases left unmatched: 5.

V is TRBV6-5 and J is TRBJ2-3; 8 bases line up with TRBD2. Germline CDR1 and CDR2: MNHEY and SVGAGI. V trimming: 0 bases; J trimming: 15 bases; junction bases outside the gene matches: 8. This CDR3 is 13 amino acids long. The CDR3 protein is CASSYSMTGGSYF. As DNA, the CDR3 is TGTGCCAGCAGTTACTCGATGACGGGAGGGTCTTATTTT.

This clone came up a few times. The chain has TRBV18 and TRBJ1-1; 9 bases line up with TRBD1. The CDR3 has 14 amino acids. Germline CDR1 and CDR2: KGHSH and LQKENI. Trimming removed 7 bases from V and 4 bases from J; junction bases left unmatched: 7. The CDR3 nucleotides read TGTGCCAGCTTGACGATACAGGGGGCCACTGAAGCTTTCTTT. Amino acids: CASLTIQGATEAFF.

The genes are TRBV7-9 and TRBJ1-1; tentatively, D is TRBD1 (5 bases). Germline lookup yields CDR1 SEHNR and CDR2 FQNEAQ (reference sequence). The V end lost 5 bases, the J end lost 1 base, and 14 bases lay between the germline ends. The CDR3 runs 15 residues. The CDR3 nucleotides read TGTGCCAGCAGCCAGGGATCCGGATGGAACACTGAAGCTTTCTTT. It translates to CASSQGSGWNTEAFF.

V usage is TRBV7-6 and J usage is TRBJ2-5, with D possibly matching TRBD2 (5 bases). Trimming removed 2 bases from V and 5 bases from J, with 12 bases in between. The CDR3 extends over 14 amino acids. Germline-derived CDR1 and CDR2 are SGHVS and FNYEAQ. CDR3 DNA: TGTGCCAGCAGCTTATATTCCTGGGAGGAGACCCAGTACTTC. Translation: CASSLYSWEETQYF.

This clone was seen once. V gene TRBV10-3 combines with J gene TRBJ1-6; TRBD1 matches at 8 bases. Trimming cost V 7 bases and J 7 bases; bases outside gene matches: 3. Germline V gives CDR1 ENHRY, CDR2 SYGVKD. This CDR3 is 13 amino acids long. For the CDR3, the DNA is TGTGCCATCAAGGGACAGGAAAATTCACCCCTCCACTTT. Translating gives CAIKGQENSPLHF.

This rearrangement joins TRBV28 to TRBJ2-7; 7 nucleotides agree with TRBD2. Germline CDR1 reads MDHEN; CDR2 reads SYDVKM. V lost 3 bases and J lost 2; bases outside the gene matches: 7. The CDR3 is 15 amino acids. The DNA for the CDR3 is TGTGCCAGCAGTTTTTTAACTAGCGTAGCCTACGAGCAGTACTTC. This gives the protein CASSFLTSVAYEQYF. The variable domain in full, completed from reference TRBV28 and TRBJ2-7, reads DVKVTQSSRYLVKRTGEKVFLECVQDMDHENMFWYRQDPGLGLRLIYFSYDVKMKEKGDIPEGYSVSREKKERFSLILESASTNQTSMYLCASSFLTSVAYEQYFGPGTRLTVT.

As for this clone: The sample holds other DNA sequences that translate to the same CDR3. The chain couples TRBV7-6 to TRBJ2-1, with 8 nucleotides matching TRBD1. The CDR3 extends over 14 amino acids. V lost 4 bases to trimming and J lost 3 bases; unmatched junction nucleotides: 2. Per the germline V gene, CDR1 is SGHVS and CDR2 is FNYEAQ. CDR3 protein: CASSSQGGYNEQFF. Written as DNA, the CDR3 is TGTGCCAGCAGCTCACAGGGGGGCTACAATGAGCAGTTCTTC.

This sequence joins TRBV27 and TRBJ2-7, with no clear D. The CDR3 spans 12 residues. Germline CDR1 reads MNHEY; CDR2 reads SMNVEV (reference sequence). V dropped 6 bases and J dropped 6 bases, with 12 bases sitting between them. This CDR3 is CASSVFSGEQYF. The CDR3 DNA reads as TGTGCCAGCAGCGTTTTTTCGGGCGAGCAGTACTTC.

The chain combines TRBV20-1 with TRBJ2-5; D is unclear. Germline V gene lookup returns CDR1 DFQATT and CDR2 SNEGSKA (reference sequence). The V end was cut by 3 bases, the J end by 2 bases, with 4 bases between. The CDR3 totals 11 residues. CDR3 region: CSASEQETQYF. The CDR3 nucleotides read TGCAGTGCTAGTGAGCAAGAGACCCAGTACTTC.

The chain links TRBV29-1 to TRBJ2-1; perhaps TRBD2 as D (5 bases). The CDR3 extends over 12 amino acids. Germline V gives CDR1 SQVTM, CDR2 ANQGSEA. Trimming removed 8 bases at V and 11 bases at J, with 19 bases between. The CDR3 DNA sequence: TGCAGCACCGACTATGTGGCCGGGAAGCAGTTCTTC. Amino acid sequence: CSTDYVAGKQFF.

The chain employs TRBV28 and TRBJ2-5, with a weak D call TRBD1 (6 bases). The length of the CDR3 is 16 residues. The V and J ends lost 2 bases and 5 bases respectively, with 18 bases between them. CDR1 and CDR2 (germline): MDHEN, SYDVKM. The DNA for the CDR3 is TGTGCCAGCAGTTTACCGGCAGGGGCAAAGGGGGAGACCCAGTACTTC. It is translated as CASSLPAGAKGETQYF.

This rearrangement joins TRBV6-5 to TRBJ2-2, with a weak D call TRBD1 (6 bases). The CDR3 extends over 15 amino acids. In germline, CDR1 is MNHEY, CDR2 SVGAGI. Trimming removed 6 bases from V and 6 bases from J, with 17 bases in between. CDR3 residues: CASSQQGEGAGELFF. The CDR3 nucleotides are TGTGCCAGCAGCCAACAGGGAGAGGGGGCCGGGGAGCTGTTTTTT.